This passage covers 8 T cell receptor beta chains from one sample sequenced in a study of siplizumab effects on memory and regulatory T cells. Clones were read by immunoSEQ multiplex PCR, and TCRdb kept only the in-frame ones, dropping some. The repertoire consists of about 62,000 clones, with less than 80% occurring once and the leading ten covering roughly 0.4%. Sequences were obtained from memory CD4+ T cells sorted from blood. All receptors derive from a human donor in good health.

The chain carries TRBV11-2 and TRBJ2-7; D remains ambiguous. From germline, CDR1 is SGHAT and CDR2 FQNNGV. The V and J ends lost 2 bases and 5 bases respectively, with 7 bases between them. CDR3 length equals 12 residues. As DNA, the CDR3 is TGTGCCAGCAGCTTAATAGCAAACGAGCAGTACTTC. Protein sequence: CASSLIANEQYF.

The chain recombines TRBV6-6 with TRBJ2-6, with D hard to call. Germline CDR1 and CDR2: MNHNY and SVGAGI (reference sequence). Trimming left V 6 bases short and J 0 bases short, with 9 bases between. The CDR3 sequence is 15 residues long. CDR3: CASRNPSSGANVLTF. The DNA for the CDR3 is TGTGCCAGCAGGAACCCTTCCTCTGGGGCCAACGTCCTGACTTTC.

This clone has only a few counts. The CDR3 loop is CASSKRQGGEKLFF. The CDR3 DNA follows: TGTGCCAGTAGTAAACGACAGGGGGGTGAAAAACTGTTTTTT. The chain is built from TRBV19 and TRBJ1-4; 9 nucleotides align to TRBD1. The J segment lost 7 bases and the V segment lost 4 bases, leaving 4 bases of the junction unmatched. From germline, CDR1 is LNHDA and CDR2 SQIVND (reference sequence). The CDR3 is 14 residues long.

This clone is a singleton in its sample. This chain joins TRBV7-8 and TRBJ2-1, with 11 bases lining up with TRBD2. The germline V gene encodes CDR1 SGHVS and CDR2 FQNEAQ. Trimming at V came to 4 bases and at J to 9 bases, leaving 14 bases not matched to a gene. The CDR3 has 17 residues. The CDR3 DNA reads as TGTGCCAGCAGCTCGATTATAGCGGGGGGGCTTTGGACTGAGCAGTTCTTC. Its protein product is CASSSIIAGGLWTEQFF.

The chain joins TRBV9 to TRBJ2-2, with TRBD2 matching 12 bases. CDR1 is SGDLS, CDR2 YYNGEE, per germline. The trim removed 4 bases at V and 0 bases at J, leaving 4 bases unmatched. This CDR3 comprises 17 residues. The CDR3 nucleotides read TGTGCCAGCAGCATCGGACTAGCGGGGTCGAACACCGGGGAGCTGTTTTTT. It translates to CASSIGLAGSNTGELFF.

CDR3 sequence reads: CASSLGSYGTSGYTF. The CDR3 region has the DNA TGTGCCAGCAGCTTGGGTTCTTACGGGACCTCAGGCTACACCTTC. The chain combines TRBV7-2 with TRBJ1-2, with D perhaps TRBD1 (5 bases). The ends were cut back, 3 bases at V and 8 bases at J, with 19 bases in the middle. From germline, CDR1 is SGHTA and CDR2 FQGNSA. The CDR3 consists of 15 residues.

Only one count was recorded for this clone. The rearrangement joins TRBV6-5 to TRBJ1-1; D is unclear. The CDR3 extends over 12 amino acids. The germline CDR1 and CDR2 sequences are MNHEY and SVGAGI. V lost 6 bases to trimming and J lost 5 bases, with 10 bases between them. The CDR3 nucleotides are TGTGCCAGCAGCCCCGGAGGGACTGAAGCTTTCTTT. Protein: CASSPGGTEAFF.

The V and J genes are TRBV7-7 and TRBJ2-5, with 9 bases aligning to TRBD2. The V and J ends lost 6 bases and 5 bases, in that order; junction bases with no gene match: 7. The CDR3 totals 14 residues. Per the germline V gene, CDR1 is SSHAT and CDR2 is FNYEAQ (reference sequence). The CDR3 coding sequence is TGTGCCAGCAGATCGGGACTAGCAGACGAGACCCAGTACTTC. Amino acid sequence: CASRSGLADETQYF.